These T cell receptor beta chains were read from a single sample in a study of blood T cell repertoires in COVID-19. TCRdb's copy holds only in-frame clones and misses some; the assay was immunoSEQ multiplex PCR. Of tens of thousands of clones in the sample, approximately 85% were seen once. Source material: peripheral blood. All receptors derive from a human donor with active COVID-19. The donor label of this sample is uncertain. Both conserved end residues are part of each CDR3. The order of the fields is D gene, clone size, J gene, V gene, CDR3 protein, CDR3 DNA. The D gene is left open where the match is weak. Size tells how often a clone was seen (once, few, many) or the class of an expanded clone, and some rows leave it out.

D: TRBD2
size: .
J: TRBJ2-3
V: TRBV11-1
CDR3: CASSSVAGAGTDTQYF
DNA: TGTGCCAGCAGCTCCGTAGCGGGAGCAGGCACAGATACGCAGTATTTT

D: .
size: .
J: TRBJ2-3
V: TRBV5-1
CDR3: CASSLGQGRADTQYF
DNA: TGCGCCAGCAGCTTGGGGCAGGGTAGGGCAGATACGCAGTATTTT

D: .
size: .
J: TRBJ2-1
V: TRBV19
CDR3: CASSLQGGQIPHNEQFF
DNA: TGTGCCAGTAGTCTACAGGGGGGGCAGATCCCTCACAATGAGCAGTTCTTC

D: .
size: .
J: TRBJ2-1
V: TRBV6-2/TRBV6-3
CDR3: CASSNHHGEQFF
DNA: TGTGCCAGCAGTAACCATCACGGTGAGCAGTTCTTC

D: .
size: .
J: TRBJ2-7
V: TRBV28
CDR3: CASSNPAGLRTYEQYF
DNA: TGTGCCAGCAGCAACCCGGCGGGACTTCGAACCTACGAGCAGTACTTC

D: .
size: .
J: TRBJ2-1
V: TRBV10-3
CDR3: CAISSGTGYNEQFF
DNA: TGTGCCATCAGTTCCGGGACTGGGTACAATGAGCAGTTCTTC

D: TRBD1
size: .
J: TRBJ2-6
V: TRBV6-5
CDR3: CASSSQGAPGANVLTF
DNA: TGTGCCAGCAGTTCTCAGGGGGCGCCTGGGGCCAACGTCCTGACTTTC

D: TRBD2
size: .
J: TRBJ2-5
V: TRBV7-2
CDR3: CASSLLAGGETQYF
DNA: TGTGCCAGCAGCTTATTAGCGGGGGGGGAGACCCAGTACTTC

D: TRBD1
size: .
J: TRBJ1-2
V: TRBV28
CDR3: CASRTQGAQVQVGYTF
DNA: TGTGCCAGCAGGACACAGGGGGCGCAAGTTCAAGTTGGCTACACCTTC

D: .
size: .
J: TRBJ1-1
V: TRBV7-3
CDR3: CASSSQGNTEAFF
DNA: TGTGCCAGCAGCTCCCAGGGGAACACTGAAGCTTTCTTT

D: .
size: .
J: TRBJ2-7
V: TRBV7-3
CDR3: CASSLTRVAGHHGGGSEQYF
DNA: TGTGCCAGCAGCTTAACGAGGGTGGCGGGACACCATGGGGGAGGGTCCGAGCAGTACTTC

D: TRBD1
size: .
J: TRBJ1-1
V: TRBV6-5
CDR3: CASSHLRDSDRIAFF
DNA: TGTGCCAGCAGTCACCTCCGGGACAGTGATAGAATAGCTTTCTTT

D: TRBD1
size: .
J: TRBJ2-7
V: TRBV30
CDR3: CAWDRGPPSYEQYF
DNA: TGTGCCTGGGACAGGGGTCCTCCCTCCTACGAGCAGTACTTC

D: TRBD1
size: .
J: TRBJ2-1
V: TRBV5-1
CDR3: CASSQTGEAYNEQFF
DNA: TGCGCCAGCAGTCAGACAGGGGAAGCCTACAATGAGCAGTTCTTC

D: .
size: .
J: TRBJ2-3
V: TRBV9
CDR3: CASSVTQGSTDTQYF
DNA: TGTGCCAGCAGCGTTACGCAGGGTAGCACAGATACGCAGTATTTT

D: TRBD1
size: .
J: TRBJ1-6
V: TRBV7-8
CDR3: CASRQGDSPLHF
DNA: TGTGCCAGCAGACAGGGGGATTCACCCCTCCACTTT

D: TRBD1
size: .
J: TRBJ2-4
V: TRBV11-2
CDR3: CASSSLTGAKNIQYF
DNA: TGTGCCAGCAGCTCTTTGACAGGGGCGAAAAACATTCAGTACTTC

D: .
size: .
J: TRBJ2-7
V: TRBV15
CDR3: CATSRKITYEQYF
DNA: TGTGCCACCAGCAGAAAAATAACCTACGAGCAGTACTTC

D: .
size: few
J: TRBJ2-1
V: TRBV3-1/TRBV3-2
CDR3: CATGLGGSYNEQFF
DNA: TGTGCCACCGGCCTGGGGGGCTCCTACAATGAGCAGTTCTTC

D: .
size: .
J: TRBJ1-2
V: TRBV2
CDR3: CASRVMASNYGYTF
DNA: TGTGCCAGCAGGGTGATGGCTTCTAACTATGGCTACACCTTC

D: .
size: .
J: TRBJ1-5
V: TRBV21-1
CDR3: CASSPRGQGVNQPQHF
DNA: TGTGCCAGCAGCCCCCGGGGACAGGGAGTAAATCAGCCCCAGCATTTT

D: TRBD1
size: .
J: TRBJ1-1
V: TRBV29-1
CDR3: CSVQQGSRGAFF
DNA: TGCAGCGTACAACAGGGGTCCAGGGGAGCTTTCTTT

D: .
size: once
J: TRBJ2-5
V: TRBV5-1
CDR3: CASSLAIREYQETQYF
DNA: TGCGCCAGCAGCTTGGCTATCCGGGAATACCAAGAGACCCAGTACTTC

D: .
size: .
J: TRBJ2-5
V: TRBV5-1
CDR3: CASSQGDVAWETQYF
DNA: TGCGCCAGCAGCCAGGGTGATGTGGCTTGGGAGACCCAGTACTTC

D: TRBD2
size: .
J: TRBJ2-5
V: TRBV7-6
CDR3: CASSLVAAGSETQYF
DNA: TGTGCCAGCAGCTTAGTGGCAGCGGGGTCGGAGACCCAGTACTTC

D: .
size: once
J: TRBJ1-1
V: TRBV28
CDR3: CASSLRQAGWSTEAFF
DNA: TGTGCCAGCAGTTTACGGCAGGCGGGATGGTCGACTGAAGCTTTCTTT

D: TRBD2
size: .
J: TRBJ2-5
V: TRBV3-1/TRBV3-2
CDR3: CASRESGGGQETQYF
DNA: TGTGCCAGCAGGGAATCAGGCGGGGGCCAAGAGACCCAGTACTTC

D: .
size: .
J: TRBJ2-7
V: TRBV7-4
CDR3: CASTIPIRAGLLSEQYF
DNA: TGTGCCAGCACCATCCCCATCAGGGCGGGGCTCCTCTCCGAGCAGTACTTC

D: TRBD2
size: .
J: TRBJ2-3
V: TRBV5-1
CDR3: CASSLDPIAGGTDTQYF
DNA: TGCGCCAGCAGCTTGGACCCTATAGCGGGGGGCACAGATACGCAGTATTTT

D: .
size: .
J: TRBJ1-6
V: TRBV7-2
CDR3: CASRASRRSPLHF
DNA: TGTGCCAGCAGAGCCTCCAGGCGTTCACCCCTCCACTTT

D: TRBD2
size: .
J: TRBJ2-3
V: TRBV7-8
CDR3: CASSRTSGGDTQYF
DNA: TGTGCCAGCAGCCGGACTAGCGGGGGGGATACGCAGTATTTT

D: TRBD2
size: .
J: TRBJ2-3
V: TRBV7-3
CDR3: CASSLVGSGVADTQYF
DNA: TGTGCCAGCAGCTTAGTGGGTAGCGGGGTTGCAGATACGCAGTATTTT

D: .
size: .
J: TRBJ1-2
V: TRBV30
CDR3: CAWSSLSRSLGYTF
DNA: TGTGCCTGGAGTAGTCTTTCGAGGAGTCTTGGCTACACCTTC

D: TRBD2
size: .
J: TRBJ2-7
V: TRBV2
CDR3: CASSAVSGGAGEQYF
DNA: TGTGCCAGCAGTGCTGTGAGCGGGGGGGCCGGCGAGCAGTACTTC

D: .
size: .
J: TRBJ2-7
V: TRBV12-2
CDR3: CASRLVGVRGIDEQYF
DNA: TGTGCAAGTCGCTTAGTAGGGGTGCGGGGGATTGACGAGCAGTACTTC

D: .
size: once
J: TRBJ2-3
V: TRBV24-1
CDR3: CATRIGAGPTDTQYF
DNA: TGTGCCACCCGGATTGGTGCGGGGCCCACAGATACGCAGTATTTT

D: TRBD1
size: .
J: TRBJ1-2
V: TRBV18
CDR3: CASSPAGGYYGYTF
DNA: TGTGCCAGCTCACCAGCAGGGGGCTATTATGGCTACACCTTC

D: TRBD1
size: few
J: TRBJ1-6
V: TRBV4-3
CDR3: CASGFEQGGSPLHF
DNA: TGCGCCAGCGGCTTCGAACAGGGGGGCTCACCCCTCCACTTT

D: .
size: .
J: TRBJ2-7
V: TRBV11-2
CDR3: CASRDTGLEYEQYF
DNA: TGTGCCAGCAGGGATACGGGTCTAGAGTACGAGCAGTACTTC

D: TRBD1
size: .
J: TRBJ1-2
V: TRBV30
CDR3: CAWSRDRFTLANYGYTF
DNA: TGTGCCTGGAGCCGGGACAGGTTTACTTTAGCTAACTATGGCTACACCTTC

D: TRBD1
size: .
J: TRBJ1-1
V: TRBV6-5
CDR3: CASRDFDRGTEAFF
DNA: TGTGCCAGCAGGGACTTCGACAGGGGGACTGAAGCTTTCTTT

D: .
size: once
J: TRBJ1-1
V: TRBV11-3
CDR3: CASSSVDPTEAFF
DNA: TGTGCCAGCAGTTCCGTAGATCCCACTGAAGCTTTCTTT

D: TRBD1
size: .
J: TRBJ2-5
V: TRBV4-1
CDR3: CASSQDKGAETQYF
DNA: TGCGCCAGCAGCCAAGATAAGGGGGCTGAGACCCAGTACTTC

D: .
size: .
J: TRBJ1-1
V: TRBV6-1
CDR3: CASSATLLGRDTEAFF
DNA: TGTGCCAGCAGTGCCACCCTACTGGGGAGGGACACTGAAGCTTTCTTT

D: .
size: .
J: TRBJ1-1
V: TRBV4-1
CDR3: CASSQDQGSTASNTEAFF
DNA: TGCGCCAGCAGCCAAGATCAGGGGTCCACGGCGTCGAACACTGAAGCTTTCTTT

D: .
size: .
J: TRBJ2-3
V: TRBV5-4
CDR3: CASSPDYADATQYF
DNA: TGTGCCAGCAGCCCCGACTACGCCGACGCTACGCAGTATTTT

D: TRBD1
size: .
J: TRBJ2-1
V: TRBV28
CDR3: CASSSTGGQFF
DNA: TGTGCCAGCAGTTCTACAGGGGGGCAGTTCTTC

D: .
size: .
J: TRBJ1-1
V: TRBV5-1
CDR3: CASSSSPGSPGTEAFF
DNA: TGCGCCAGCAGCTCATCCCCCGGGTCCCCGGGGACTGAAGCTTTCTTT

D: TRBD1
size: .
J: TRBJ1-3
V: TRBV13
CDR3: CASSQGGLGSGNTIYF
DNA: TGTGCCAGCAGCCAGGGGGGATTAGGATCTGGAAACACCATATATTTT

D: .
size: .
J: TRBJ1-1
V: TRBV6-2/TRBV6-3
CDR3: CASSDRDSTLEAFF
DNA: TGTGCCAGCAGTGACCGCGACAGCACCCTCGAAGCTTTCTTT

D: .
size: .
J: TRBJ2-3
V: TRBV6-4
CDR3: CASSAGLTDTQYF
DNA: TGTGCCAGCAGTGCCGGACTGACGGATACGCAGTATTTT

D: TRBD2
size: .
J: TRBJ2-3
V: TRBV10-1
CDR3: CASSGEAGVMDTQYF
DNA: TGCGCCAGCAGCGGGGAGGCGGGAGTAATGGATACGCAGTATTTT

D: TRBD2
size: .
J: TRBJ2-7
V: TRBV20-1
CDR3: CSASPLGRLAGGILSYEQYF
DNA: TGCAGTGCTAGTCCTCTAGGACGACTAGCGGGGGGGATACTCTCCTACGAGCAGTACTTC

D: TRBD2
size: .
J: TRBJ2-2
V: TRBV7-8
CDR3: CASRLAANTGELFF
DNA: TGTGCCAGCAGACTAGCGGCGAACACCGGGGAGCTGTTTTTT

D: .
size: .
J: TRBJ2-3
V: TRBV29-1
CDR3: CSVDWQGGDTQYF
DNA: TGCAGCGTTGATTGGCAGGGTGGGGATACGCAGTATTTT

D: .
size: .
J: TRBJ1-2
V: TRBV4-2
CDR3: CASSQDVSGHFYGYTF
DNA: TGTGCCAGCAGCCAAGATGTTTCAGGACATTTCTATGGCTACACCTTC

D: TRBD2
size: .
J: TRBJ2-5
V: TRBV3-1/TRBV3-2
CDR3: CASSQALAGADQETQYF
DNA: TGTGCCAGCAGCCAAGCACTAGCGGGGGCCGACCAAGAGACCCAGTACTTC

D: TRBD2
size: .
J: TRBJ2-7
V: TRBV19
CDR3: CASSGLAGPYEQYF
DNA: TGTGCCAGTAGTGGACTAGCGGGACCTTACGAGCAGTACTTC

D: .
size: .
J: TRBJ1-6
V: TRBV19
CDR3: CASRFSGEGSPLHF
DNA: TGTGCCAGTAGGTTCTCCGGAGAGGGATCACCCCTCCACTTT

D: TRBD1
size: once
J: TRBJ1-6
V: TRBV9
CDR3: CASSPQTGGNSPLHF
DNA: TGTGCCAGCAGCCCACAAACAGGGGGCAATTCACCCCTCCACTTT